This T cell receptor (beta chain) was retrieved from a study of blood T cells in healthy people across ages. A second PCR of roughly 7 to 11 cycles used a sample-barcoded 5' primer and a J-beta primer mix. A 12-random-nucleotide template-switch adaptor tagged each cDNA molecule. TCRdb re-called the 5' RACE reads through MiXCR, storing one row per CDR3 protein. The sample carries approximately 800,000 distinct CDR3 sequences, more than 20% recorded once. Germline CDR1 and CDR2: SEHNR and FQNEAQ (reference sequence). The CDR3 totals 16 residues. Germline trimming cut 1 base from V and 2 bases from J; bases unmatched to any gene: 5. A further study also used this sample, focusing on T cells of mothers and their children.

The chain carries TRBV7-9 and TRBJ2-3; 8 bases are shared with TRBD2. Sequenced: blood. This clonotype was sampled from a boy between 5 and 17 years old in good health. The CDR3 nucleotides read TGTGCCAGCAGCTTAGTTCCGGGAGGGTTCACAGATACGCAGTATTTT. Translated: CASSLVPGGFTDTQYF.